Detailed here is one TCR beta chain. This record belongs to a study of blood T cell repertoires in COVID-19. Overall study context: Samples representing acute and convalescent COVID-19 were sourced from the United States, Italy and Spain. In each case, the material was cDNA or gDNA derived from T cells, B-cell-depleted T cells, or PBMCs.

The CDR3 extends over 15 amino acids. V gave up 1 base and J gave up 1 base, with 11 bases separating them. The germline gives CDR1 MGHRA, CDR2 YSYEKL. As processed by the authors: Counts of nucleated cells, estimated from reference gene primer amplification, were obtained. The protocol was immunoSEQ multiplex PCR, while the TCRdb copy is restricted to in-frame clones and leaves out a portion. V and J calls plus clone size are reproduced from that table; the DNA served to infer D and trimming. This table has a few hundred thousand clones, 70% to 90% appearing once. Sequences were obtained from peripheral blood. The sequence was obtained from a human donor in a cohort sampled during active COVID-19. The gene calls are TRBV4-1 and TRBJ2-7; possibly TRBD1 for D (5 bases). CDR3 protein: CASSQVRQGSYEQYF. The CDR3 bases are TGCGCCAGCAGCCAAGTAAGGCAGGGTTCCTACGAGCAGTACTTC.